This T cell receptor (beta chain) was retrieved from a study of blood T cell repertoires in COVID-19. Profiling relied on immunoSEQ multiplex PCR, and the TCRdb table lists in-frame clones only, not all of them. The sample has around 72,000 clones; roughly 90% are singletons. Input material: peripheral blood. The TCR originated in a woman between 50 and 59 years old with acute or convalescent COVID-19.

The CDR3 bases are TGTGCCAGCAGCGCGGGACAGGCCATTGTCACCTTC. This gives the protein CASSAGQAIVTF. The chain recombines TRBV5-6 with TRBJ1-2; 8 bases line up with TRBD1. CDR3 length: 12 amino acids. V lost 4 bases, J lost 13 bases, and 9 bases stayed unmatched. From germline, CDR1 is SGHDT and CDR2 YYEEEE.